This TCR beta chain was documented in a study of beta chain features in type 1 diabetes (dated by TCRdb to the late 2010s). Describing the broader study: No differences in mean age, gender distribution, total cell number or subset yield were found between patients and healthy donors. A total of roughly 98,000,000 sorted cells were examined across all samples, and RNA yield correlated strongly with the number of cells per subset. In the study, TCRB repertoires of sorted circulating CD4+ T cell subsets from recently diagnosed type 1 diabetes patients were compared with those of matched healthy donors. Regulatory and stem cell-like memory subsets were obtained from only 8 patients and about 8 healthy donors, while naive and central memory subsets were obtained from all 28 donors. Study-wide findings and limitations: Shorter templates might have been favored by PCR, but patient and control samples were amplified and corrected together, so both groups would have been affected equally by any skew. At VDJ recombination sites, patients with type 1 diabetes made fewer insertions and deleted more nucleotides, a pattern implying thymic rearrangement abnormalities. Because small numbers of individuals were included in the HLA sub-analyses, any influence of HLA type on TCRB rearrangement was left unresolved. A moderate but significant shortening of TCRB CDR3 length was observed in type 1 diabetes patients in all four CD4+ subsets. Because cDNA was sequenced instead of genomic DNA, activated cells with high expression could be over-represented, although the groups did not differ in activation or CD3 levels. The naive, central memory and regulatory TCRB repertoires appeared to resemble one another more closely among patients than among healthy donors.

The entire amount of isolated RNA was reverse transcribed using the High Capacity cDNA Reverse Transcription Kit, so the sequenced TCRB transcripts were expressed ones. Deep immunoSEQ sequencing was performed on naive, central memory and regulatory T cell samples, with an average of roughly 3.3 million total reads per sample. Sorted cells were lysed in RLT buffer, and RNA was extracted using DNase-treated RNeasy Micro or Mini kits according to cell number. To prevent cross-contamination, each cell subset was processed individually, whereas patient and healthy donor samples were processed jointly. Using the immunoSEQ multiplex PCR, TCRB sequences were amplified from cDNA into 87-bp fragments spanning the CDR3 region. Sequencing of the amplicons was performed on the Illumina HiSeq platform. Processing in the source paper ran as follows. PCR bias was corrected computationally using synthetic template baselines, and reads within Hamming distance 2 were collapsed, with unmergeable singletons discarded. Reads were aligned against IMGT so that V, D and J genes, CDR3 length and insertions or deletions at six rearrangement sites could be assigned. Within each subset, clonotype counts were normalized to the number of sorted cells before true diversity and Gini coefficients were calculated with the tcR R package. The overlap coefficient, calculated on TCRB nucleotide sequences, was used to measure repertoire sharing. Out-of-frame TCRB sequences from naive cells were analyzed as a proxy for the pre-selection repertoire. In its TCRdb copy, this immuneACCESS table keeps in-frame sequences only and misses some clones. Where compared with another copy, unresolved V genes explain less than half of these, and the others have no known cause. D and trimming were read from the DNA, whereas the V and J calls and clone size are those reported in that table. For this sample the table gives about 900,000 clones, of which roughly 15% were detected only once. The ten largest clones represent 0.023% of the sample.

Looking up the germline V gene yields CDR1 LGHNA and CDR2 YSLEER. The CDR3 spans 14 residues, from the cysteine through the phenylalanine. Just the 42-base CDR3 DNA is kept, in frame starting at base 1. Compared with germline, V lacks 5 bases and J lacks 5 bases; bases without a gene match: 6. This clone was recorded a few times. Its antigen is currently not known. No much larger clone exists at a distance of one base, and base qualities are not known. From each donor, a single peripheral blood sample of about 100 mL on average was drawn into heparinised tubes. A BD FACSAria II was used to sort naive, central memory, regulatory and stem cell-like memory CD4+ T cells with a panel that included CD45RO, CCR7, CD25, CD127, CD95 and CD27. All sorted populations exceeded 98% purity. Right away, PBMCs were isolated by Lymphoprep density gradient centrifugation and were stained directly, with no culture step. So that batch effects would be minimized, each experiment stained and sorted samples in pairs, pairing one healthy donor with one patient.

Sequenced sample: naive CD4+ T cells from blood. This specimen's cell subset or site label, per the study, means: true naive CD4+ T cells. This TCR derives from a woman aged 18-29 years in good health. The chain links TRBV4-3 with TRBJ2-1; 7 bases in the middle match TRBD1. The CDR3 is CASSNYTGDNEQFF. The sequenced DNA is TGCGCCAGCAGCAACTACACAGGGGACAATGAGCAGTTCTTC.